Below, 32 T cell receptor beta chains from the same sample are listed, as sequenced in a study of cytomegalovirus exposure and HLA in healthy donors. The PCR used 60 Vbeta and 13 Jbeta primers. Assay used: immunoSEQ multiplex PCR; TCRdb lists only in-frame clones, some missing. The sample lists about 110,000 clones; about 78% were seen once. Sample: PBMCs. These receptors came from a woman in her 30s in good health and CMV-seropositive.

The genes are TRBV9 and TRBJ2-1, with 8 bases lining up with TRBD1. The CDR3 spans 12 residues. The germline V gene encodes CDR1 SGDLS and CDR2 YYNGEE. J was trimmed by 9 bases and V by 4 bases; bases with no gene match: 3. CDR3 loop: CASSMTGAEQFF. CDR3 nucleotide sequence: TGTGCCAGCAGCATGACAGGGGCTGAGCAGTTCTTC.

This chain uses TRBV7-6 with TRBJ2-5; a possible D gene is TRBD2 (6 bases). The DNA matches TRBJ2-7 better at its end, which makes the J call doubtful. This CDR3 has 14 amino acids. From germline, CDR1 is SGHVS and CDR2 FNYEAQ. DNA of the CDR3: TGTGCCAGCAGCCTGGGGGGAGGTGCAGACGAGCAGTACTTC. Its translation: CASSLGGGADEQYF.

The V and J genes are TRBV7-9 and TRBJ2-7, with 7 bases matching TRBD2. V lost 3 bases to trimming and J lost 2 bases; unmatched junction nucleotides: 4. There are 14 residues in the CDR3. In germline, CDR1 is SEHNR, CDR2 FQNEAQ (reference sequence). CDR3 DNA: TGTGCCAGCAGCTTCCGGGACTACCCCTACGAGCAGTACTTC. Translated, it gives CASSFRDYPYEQYF. Variable domain in full (rest from reference TRBV7-9 and TRBJ2-7): DTGVSQNPRHKITKRGQNVTFRCDPISEHNRLYWYRQTLGQGPEFLTYFQNEAQLEKSRLLSDRFSAERPKGSFSTLEIQRTEQGDSAMYLCASSFRDYPYEQYFGPGTRLTVT.

The CDR3 nucleotides are TGTGCCAGCAGTGTTCAGGGCACAGATACGCAGTATTTT. The encoded protein is CASSVQGTDTQYF. The J gene is TRBJ2-3, the V gene TRBV6-4, with unresolved D. This CDR3 spans 13 amino acids. The V end lost 4 bases, the J end lost 1 base, and 6 bases lay between the germline ends. Germline assignment: CDR1 MRHNA and CDR2 SNTAGT.

V gene TRBV5-6 combines with J gene TRBJ2-5, with TRBD1 matching 9 bases. CDR1 is SGHDT, CDR2 YYEEEE, per germline. This CDR3 is 16 amino acids long. The V gene end was trimmed by 2 bases and the J gene end by 1 base; junction bases not matched to a gene: 6. CDR3 protein: CASSFRGTGSQETQYF. In DNA form, the CDR3 reads TGTGCCAGCAGCTTCCGCGGGACAGGGTCCCAAGAGACCCAGTACTTC.

The chain uses TRBV6-5 and TRBJ1-2; 7 bases are shared with TRBD1. This CDR3 has 15 residues. With 6 bases clipped from V and 5 bases from J, the junction kept 12 bases outside the gene matches. CDR1 MNHEY and CDR2 SVGAGI come from the germline V gene. CDR3 sequence reads: CASRSGTVPPYGYTF. The CDR3 DNA sequence: TGTGCCAGCAGATCTGGGACAGTACCCCCATATGGCTACACCTTC.

The chain combines TRBV12-5 with TRBJ2-1; tentative D call: TRBD2 (6 bases). V was pared by 6 bases and J by 8 bases, with 8 bases between. CDR3 length: 11 residues. Germline CDR1 LGHNT, CDR2 FRNRAP. In DNA form, the CDR3 reads TGTGCTAGTGGGCGGAGGGATGAGCAGTTCTTC. It is translated as CASGRRDEQFF.

The genes are TRBV6-5 and TRBJ2-5; 9 bases are a match to TRBD2. The J call may be incorrect, as the DNA end agrees better with TRBJ2-7. Germline V gives CDR1 MNHEY, CDR2 SVGAGI. The CDR3 spans 15 residues. CDR3 sequence (DNA): TGTGCCAGCAGTCGAATAGCGGGAGCCACCTACGAGCAGTACTTC. Its protein product is CASSRIAGATYEQYF.

This clone was recorded only once. The chain joins TRBV9 to TRBJ1-4; 9 bases fit TRBD1. V lost 4 bases, J lost 8 bases, and 12 bases stayed unmatched. Germline-derived CDR1 and CDR2 are SGDLS and YYNGEE. The CDR3 length is 16 residues. In nucleotides, the CDR3 is TGTGCCAGCAGCCTAGGGACAGGGTTCCGTATGGAAAAACTGTTTTTT. The encoded protein is CASSLGTGFRMEKLFF.

This clone was seen once. The V and J genes are TRBV6-1 and TRBJ2-1, with a possible D match to TRBD2 (6 bases). CDR1 is MNHNS, CDR2 SASEGT, per germline. V dropped 0 bases and J dropped 0 bases, with 6 bases sitting between them. CDR3 length: 15 residues. CDR3 sequence reads: CASSEAGGSYNEQFF. The CDR3 DNA follows: TGTGCCAGCAGTGAAGCGGGGGGCTCCTACAATGAGCAGTTCTTC.

The chain carries TRBV7-2 and TRBJ2-7; TRBD2 might be the D (5 bases). The CDR3 extends over 16 amino acids. The V and J ends lost 4 bases and 5 bases respectively, with 21 bases between them. Per the germline V gene, CDR1 is SGHTA and CDR2 is FQGNSA. The CDR3 loop is CASSSEERTLRDEQYF. The CDR3 nucleotides read TGTGCCAGCAGCTCTGAGGAGCGGACCCTGAGGGACGAGCAGTACTTC. Based on the CDR3 plus reference TRBV7-2 and TRBJ2-7, the full variable domain is GAGVSQSPSNKVTEKGKDVELRCDPISGHTALYWYRQSLGQGLEFLIYFQGNSAPDKSGLPSDRFSAERTGGSVSTLTIQRTQQEDSAVYLCASSSEERTLRDEQYFGPGTRLTVT.

CDR3 bases: TGTGCCAGCAGCTTGTCCGGGACAGTCCAAATGAACACTGAAGCTTTCTTT. Residues: CASSLSGTVQMNTEAFF. This chain joins TRBV5-8 and TRBJ1-1, with 7 bases lining up with TRBD1. Per the germline V gene, CDR1 is SGHTS and CDR2 is YDEGEE. Trimming removed 1 base from V and 0 bases from J; junction bases left unmatched: 9. The CDR3 is 17 residues long.

J is TRBJ2-5 and V is TRBV2; TRBD1 aligns across 12 bases. With the DNA end fitting TRBJ2-7 better, the J assignment may be wrong. Germline CDR1 reads SNHLY; CDR2 reads FYNNEI. The CDR3 length is 15 residues. The chain's CDR3 is CASSPWGQGATEQYF. Here the CDR3 DNA reads TGTGCCAGCAGTCCGTGGGGACAGGGGGCTACCGAGCAGTACTTC.

V gene TRBV27 combines with J gene TRBJ1-1; D gene unclear. V shed 6 bases and J shed 6 bases, with 14 bases lying between them. The CDR3 sequence is 13 residues long. CDR1 and CDR2 (germline): MNHEY, SMNVEV (reference sequence). The CDR3 DNA follows: TGTGCCAGCAGACAGACGGGGATTCCTGAAGCTTTCTTT. Translating gives CASRQTGIPEAFF.

A few counts support this clone. This chain uses TRBV5-1 with TRBJ1-2; 8 bases are shared with TRBD1. Trimming at V came to 1 base and at J to 7 bases, leaving 9 bases not matched to a gene. Germline V lookup: CDR1 SGHRS, CDR2 YFSETQ. This CDR3 contains 15 residues. The DNA of the CDR3 is TGCGCCAGCAGCTTGATGGCAGGGGGCCGAGGTGGCTACACCTTC. Amino acids: CASSLMAGGRGGYTF.

The chain combines TRBV5-1 with TRBJ2-5; TRBD1 agrees at 7 bases. CDR3 length equals 13 residues. J lost 2 bases, V lost 4 bases, and 2 bases had no gene match. The germline V gene encodes CDR1 SGHRS and CDR2 YFSETQ. CDR3 coding DNA: TGCGCCAGCAGCGGGACAGAACAAGAGACCCAGTACTTC. As protein: CASSGTEQETQYF.

Details on this clone: The junction and the germline gene differ at one end; a read error may be behind it. CDR3 residues: CAGSDAQGSNEKLFF. CDR3 DNA: TGCGCCGGCAGCGACGCGCAGGGGAGTAATGAAAAACTGTTTTTT. The chain has TRBV5-1 and TRBJ1-4; D may be TRBD1 (6 bases). Germline CDR1 and CDR2: SGHRS and YFSETQ. The CDR3 length is 15 residues.

V usage is TRBV5-1 and J usage is TRBJ2-5, with 9 bases identical to TRBD1. The trim removed 4 bases at V and 2 bases at J, leaving 9 bases unmatched. This CDR3 spans 16 amino acids. CDR1 is SGHRS, CDR2 YFSETQ, per germline. CDR3 bases: TGCGCCAGCAGCAGAAACCTAGACAGGGGGCAAGAGACCCAGTACTTC. Amino acids: CASSRNLDRGQETQYF.

The rearrangement joins TRBV5-6 to TRBJ1-1; D gene unclear. The V end was cut by 0 bases, the J end by 1 base, with 16 bases between. The CDR3 is 17 amino acids. Germline loops: CDR1 SGHDT, CDR2 YYEEEE. The CDR3 DNA reads TGTGCCAGCAGCTTGGTTACCTTCGGGTTTGAGAACACTGAAGCTTTCTTT. Translating gives CASSLVTFGFENTEAFF.

V and J are TRBV13 and TRBJ2-1; TRBD1 is a possible D gene (5 bases). Germline loops: CDR1 PRHDT, CDR2 FYEKMQ (reference sequence). The CDR3 covers 11 residues. The ends were cut back, 7 bases at V and 6 bases at J, with 7 bases in the middle. This CDR3 is CASNQGNEQFF. The CDR3 DNA sequence: TGTGCCAGCAACCAGGGCAATGAGCAGTTCTTC.

This clone was picked up a small number of times. This chain uses TRBV9 with TRBJ2-3; TRBD2 matches 8 bases. The CDR3 contains 16 residues. Germline CDR1 and CDR2: SGDLS and YYNGEE. V trimming: 0 bases; J trimming: 3 bases; junction bases outside the gene matches: 6. The CDR3 nucleotides read TGTGCCAGCAGCGTAGAGGCGGGAGGTCGGACAGATACGCAGTATTTT. Encoded protein: CASSVEAGGRTDTQYF.

The V call is TRBV6-5, the J call TRBJ1-1; 12 positions agree with TRBD1. There are 14 residues in the CDR3. With V trimmed by 6 bases and J by 7 bases, 6 bases remained unmatched. CDR1 and CDR2 (germline): MNHEY, SVGAGI. CDR3 protein: CASSPGQGAGEAFF. In DNA form, the CDR3 reads TGTGCCAGCAGCCCGGGACAGGGGGCGGGTGAAGCTTTCTTT.

The chain carries TRBV4-1 and TRBJ2-1, with 9 bases matching TRBD2. This CDR3 region has 15 residues. V dropped 5 bases and J dropped 5; count of bases not matched to a gene: 7. CDR1 is MGHRA, CDR2 YSYEKL, per germline. Written as DNA, the CDR3 is TGCGCCAGCAGCACCTGGGCGGGAGGGGACAATGAGCAGTTCTTC. Translating gives CASSTWAGGDNEQFF.

The genes are TRBV4-1 and TRBJ2-7; possibly TRBD2 for D (6 bases). CDR3 size: 16 residues. The V gene's germline CDR1 is MGHRA and CDR2 YSYEKL. V shed 4 bases and J shed 0 bases, with 16 bases lying between them. In DNA, the CDR3 is TGCGCCAGCAGCCGGATTTTAGTCGGGAGCTCCTACGAGCAGTACTTC. Protein: CASSRILVGSSYEQYF.

The V gene is TRBV7-9, the J gene TRBJ2-5, with TRBD2 as a possible D gene (7 bases). V lost 4 bases to trimming and J lost 0 bases, with 12 bases between them. This CDR3 is built from 15 residues. The germline CDR1 and CDR2 sequences are SEHNR and FQNEAQ (reference sequence). Written as DNA, the CDR3 is TGTGCCAGCAGCTCGGGGGGCCCTTACCAAGAGACCCAGTACTTC. Residues: CASSSGGPYQETQYF.

The chain has TRBV7-9 and TRBJ1-1; 9 nucleotides align to TRBD1. The CDR3 has 16 amino acids. Looked up from germline, CDR1 is SEHNR and CDR2 is FQNEAQ (reference sequence). Trimming at V came to 4 bases and at J to 1 base, leaving 7 bases not matched to a gene. The chain's CDR3 is CASSSLGDRENTEAFF. CDR3 DNA sequence: TGTGCCAGCAGCTCCTTAGGGGACAGGGAGAACACTGAAGCTTTCTTT. The whole variable domain, remainder taken from reference TRBV7-9 and TRBJ1-1, is DTGVSQNPRHKITKRGQNVTFRCDPISEHNRLYWYRQTLGQGPEFLTYFQNEAQLEKSRLLSDRFSAERPKGSFSTLEIQRTEQGDSAMYLCASSSLGDRENTEAFFGQGTRLTVV.

This clone was seen only a few times. This chain uses TRBV2 with TRBJ1-5; D possibly corresponds to TRBD1 (5 bases). Per germline, CDR1 SNHLY and CDR2 FYNNEI. V lost 6 bases and J lost 5, with 14 bases in between. The CDR3 extends over 14 amino acids. CDR3 amino acids: CASSPLGQDQPQHF. Here the CDR3 DNA reads TGTGCCAGCAGCCCTCTGGGGCAGGATCAGCCCCAGCATTTT.

The chain combines TRBV6-1 with TRBJ2-1, with D tentatively TRBD2 (6 bases). The CDR3 covers 14 residues. The germline gives CDR1 MNHNS, CDR2 SASEGT. Written as DNA, the CDR3 is TGTGGATCCGGAGGGACGAGCTCCTACAATGAGCAGTTCTTC. It codes for CGSGGTSSYNEQFF.

This clone was detected only once. This chain joins TRBV2 and TRBJ2-4, with TRBD1 identical over 7 bases. The trim removed 6 bases at V and 3 bases at J, leaving 8 bases unmatched. This CDR3 comprises 15 residues. Germline V lookup: CDR1 SNHLY, CDR2 FYNNEI. The CDR3 sequence: CASSLQGFDKNIQYF. CDR3 nucleotide sequence: TGTGCCAGCAGCCTACAGGGGTTTGACAAAAACATTCAGTACTTC. Full variable domain (outside the CDR3, taken from reference TRBV2 and TRBJ2-4): EPEVTQTPSHQVTQMGQEVILRCVPISNHLYFYWYRQILGQKVEFLVSFYNNEISEKSEIFDDQFSVERPDGSNFTLKIRSTKLEDSAMYFCASSLQGFDKNIQYFGAGTRLSVL.

The V call is TRBV28, the J call TRBJ2-6, with D perhaps TRBD1 (5 bases). V dropped 6 bases and J dropped 7 bases, with 16 bases sitting between them. Germline V lookup: CDR1 MDHEN, CDR2 SYDVKM. The CDR3 length is 15 residues. In DNA, the CDR3 is TGTGCCAGCAGGGCAGGGTTCCTTCATGCCAACGTCCTGACTTTC. It is translated as CASRAGFLHANVLTF.

This chain joins TRBV27 and TRBJ2-1; D not resolved. V gave up 3 bases and J gave up 8 bases, with 17 bases separating them. CDR3 length equals 15 residues. The germline V gene has CDR1 MNHEY and CDR2 SMNVEV (reference sequence). The CDR3 region has the DNA TGTGCCAGCAGTTTGAGCGAAAATCTCGATGATGAGCAGTTCTTC. Translation: CASSLSENLDDEQFF.

This clone was recorded a few times. This chain uses TRBV7-9 with TRBJ1-2, with a possible D match to TRBD1 (6 bases). This CDR3 is 16 amino acids long. Trimming removed 1 base from V and 0 bases from J, with 12 bases in between. Germline V gives CDR1 SEHNR, CDR2 FQNEAQ (reference sequence). The CDR3 here is CASSLGGGQANYGYTF. DNA of the CDR3: TGTGCCAGCAGCTTAGGGGGGGGCCAAGCTAACTATGGCTACACCTTC.